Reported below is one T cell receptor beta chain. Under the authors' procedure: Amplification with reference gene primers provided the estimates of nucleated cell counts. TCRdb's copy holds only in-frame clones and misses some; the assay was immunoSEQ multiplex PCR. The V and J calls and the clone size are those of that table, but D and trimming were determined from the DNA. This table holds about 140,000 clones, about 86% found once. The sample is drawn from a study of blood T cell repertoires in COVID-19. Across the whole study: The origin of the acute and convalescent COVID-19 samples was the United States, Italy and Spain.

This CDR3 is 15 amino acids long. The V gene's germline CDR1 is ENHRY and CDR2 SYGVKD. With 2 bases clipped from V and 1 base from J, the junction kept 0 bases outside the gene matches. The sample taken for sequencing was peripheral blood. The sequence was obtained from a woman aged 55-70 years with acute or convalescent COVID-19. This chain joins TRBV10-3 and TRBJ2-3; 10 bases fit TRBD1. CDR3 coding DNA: TGTGCCATCAGTGAGGACAGGGGGCGCACAGATACGCAGTATTTT. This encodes CAISEDRGRTDTQYF.